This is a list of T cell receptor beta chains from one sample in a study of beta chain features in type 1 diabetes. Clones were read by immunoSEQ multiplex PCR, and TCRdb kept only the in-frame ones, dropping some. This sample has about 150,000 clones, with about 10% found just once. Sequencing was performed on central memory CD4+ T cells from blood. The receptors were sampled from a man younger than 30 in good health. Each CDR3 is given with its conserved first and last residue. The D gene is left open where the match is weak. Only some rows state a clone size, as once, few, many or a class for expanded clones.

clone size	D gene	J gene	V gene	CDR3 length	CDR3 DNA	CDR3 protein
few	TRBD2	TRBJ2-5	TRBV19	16	TGTGCCAGTAGTTCCCCTGGCGGGGGGGCCGGGGAGACCCAGTACTTC	CASSSPGGGAGETQYF
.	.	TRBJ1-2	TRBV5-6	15	TGTGCCAGCAGCTTGTCACCGCAGGGGCCGGGAGGCTACACCTTC	CASSLSPQGPGGYTF
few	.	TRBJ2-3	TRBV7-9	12	TGTGCCAGCAGCCCAGCGGGAGATACGCAGTATTTT	CASSPAGDTQYF
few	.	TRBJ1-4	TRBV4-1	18	TGCGCCAGCAGCCAAGAGCGGGGGGAAAGTGGTCATAATGAAAAACTGTTTTTT	CASSQERGESGHNEKLFF
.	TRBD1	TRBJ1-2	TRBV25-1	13	TGTGCCAGCAGTTACAGGGGGGCGGATGGCTACACCTTC	CASSYRGADGYTF
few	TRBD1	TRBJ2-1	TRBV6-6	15	TGTGCCAGCAGGCCCACAGGGGGCTACAACAATGAGCAGTTCTTC	CASRPTGGYNNEQFF
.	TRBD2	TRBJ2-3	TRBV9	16	TGTGCCAGCAGCCCGAAGAGCGGGGGGGAGGGAGATACGCAGTATTTT	CASSPKSGGEGDTQYF
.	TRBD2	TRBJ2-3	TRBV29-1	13	TGCAGCGTTGAAAATGTGGGGGAGGGTACGCAGTATTTT	CSVENVGEGTQYF
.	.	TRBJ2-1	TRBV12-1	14	TGTGCCAGGAAGTCAGGGGGGACCTACAATGAGCAGTTCTTC	CARKSGGTYNEQFF
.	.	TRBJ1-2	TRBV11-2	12	TGTGCCAGCAGCTTAACCCAGTATGGCTACACCTTC	CASSLTQYGYTF
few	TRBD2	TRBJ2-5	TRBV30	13	TGTGCCTGGAGTGTCGCGGGGGACGGGGCCCAGTACTTC	CAWSVAGDGAQYF
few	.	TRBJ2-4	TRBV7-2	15	TGTGCCAGCAGCCCCCGACAGGCGTCAAAAAACATTCAGTACTTC	CASSPRQASKNIQYF
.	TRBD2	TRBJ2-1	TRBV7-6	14	TGTGCCAGCAGCTTAGCGGGGGGGTACAATGAGCAGTTCTTC	CASSLAGGYNEQFF
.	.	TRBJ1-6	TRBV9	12	TGTGCCAGCAGCCCACAGGATTCACCCCTCCACTTT	CASSPQDSPLHF
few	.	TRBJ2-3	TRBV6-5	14	TGTGCCAGCAGTACGACAGCCAGCACAGATACGCAGTATTTT	CASSTTASTDTQYF
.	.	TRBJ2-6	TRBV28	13	TGTGCCAGTTATACATGGGGGGCCAACGTCCTGACTTTC	CASYTWGANVLTF
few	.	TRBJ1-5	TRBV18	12	TGTGCCAGCTCACCGGACAGTAGGGCCCAGCATTTT	CASSPDSRAQHF
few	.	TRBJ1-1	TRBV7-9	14	TGTGCCAGCAGCCCCACAGTAGTCAACACTGAAGCTTTCTTT	CASSPTVVNTEAFF
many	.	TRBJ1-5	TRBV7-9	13	TGTGCCAGCAGCCGCCGGACAGATCAGCCCCAGCATTTT	CASSRRTDQPQHF
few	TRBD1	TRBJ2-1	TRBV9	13	TGTGCCAGCAGCGTCGCAGGGGGCAATGAGCAGTTCTTC	CASSVAGGNEQFF
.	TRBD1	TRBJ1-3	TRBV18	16	TGTGCCAGCTCACCGGAGGGGACAGGCTCTGGAAACACCATATATTTT	CASSPEGTGSGNTIYF
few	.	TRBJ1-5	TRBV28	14	TGTGCCAGCAGAAATGCAGGGGGCAATCAGCCCCAGCATTTT	CASRNAGGNQPQHF
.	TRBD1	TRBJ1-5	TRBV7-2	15	TGTGCCAGCAGCCTGACAGGGGAAAAGAGTCAGCCCCAGCATTTT	CASSLTGEKSQPQHF